These 16 T cell receptor beta chains came from one sample sequenced in a study of T cells in Graves' hyperthyroidism and ophthalmopathy. Amplification targeted TCR beta CDR3 regions from RNA transcripts. The study used the HTBI primer set for a first-round RT-PCR of the TCR CDR3. One entry per CDR3 protein results from TCRdb running MiXCR on the multiplex PCR reads. In the table there are around 300,000 distinct CDR3 sequences, roughly 13% of which are singletons. Sequenced input: blood. These receptors all come from a woman aged 25 to 39 with Graves' hyperthyroidism that later progressed to Graves' ophthalmopathy.

This clonotype has ten or more counts. The genes are TRBV20-1 and TRBJ2-5; 7 bases are a match to TRBD1. This CDR3 has 14 residues. The V and J ends lost 7 bases and 6 bases, in that order; junction bases with no gene match: 14. The germline V gene has CDR1 DFQATT and CDR2 SNEGSKA (reference sequence). The CDR3 nucleotides read TGCAGTGTCGACAGGGAGTCGGTTCGTCAGACCCAGTACTTC. Amino acid sequence: CSVDRESVRQTQYF.

The chain joins TRBV2 to TRBJ1-4; D is uncertain. Germline V gene sequence: CDR1 SNHLY, CDR2 FYNNEI. V shed 6 bases and J shed 2 bases, with 10 bases lying between them. The CDR3 loop spans 14 amino acids. CDR3 residues: CASRIDNTNEKLFF. CDR3 DNA: TGTGCCAGCAGAATCGACAACACTAATGAAAAACTGTTTTTT. Together with reference TRBV2 and TRBJ1-4, the CDR3 gives the full variable domain: EPEVTQTPSHQVTQMGQEVILRCVPISNHLYFYWYRQILGQKVEFLVSFYNNEISEKSEIFDDQFSVERPDGSNFTLKIRSTKLEDSAMYFCASRIDNTNEKLFFGSGTQLSVL.

The table lists this clonotype with many counts. V is TRBV12-3 or TRBV12-4 and J is TRBJ2-3; the match to TRBD2 covers 9 bases. V shed 4 bases and J 1 base; nucleotides not matched to a gene: 3. This CDR3 has 15 residues. The CDR3 here is CASSSVAGGTDTQYF. The CDR3 DNA reads TGTGCCAGCAGTTCTGTAGCGGGAGGCACAGATACGCAGTATTTT.

The chain recombines TRBV2 with TRBJ2-7; D remains ambiguous. CDR1 and CDR2 (germline): SNHLY, FYNNEI. The CDR3 length is 15 residues. Trimming cost V 10 bases and J 2 bases, with 21 bases left between them. The CDR3: CATSRGRADTYEQYF. CDR3 coding DNA: TGTGCCACCAGCAGAGGAAGGGCCGATACCTACGAGCAGTACTTC.

This clonotype has just a few counts. This chain connects TRBV4-3 to TRBJ1-4; D may be TRBD1 (5 bases). V was cut by 1 base and J by 6 bases, with 15 bases left in between. The CDR3 loop spans 16 amino acids. Per the germline V gene, CDR1 is LGHNA and CDR2 is YSLEER. CDR3 sequence reads: CASSQGGERGYEKLFF. The CDR3 DNA reads TGCGCCAGCAGCCAAGGGGGCGAAAGGGGTTATGAAAAACTGTTTTTT.

This clonotype occurred many times. V is TRBV11-2 and J is TRBJ2-6; no firm D call. CDR3 length equals 16 residues. Trimming left V 5 bases short and J 2 bases short, with 13 bases between. Germline assignment: CDR1 SGHAT and CDR2 FQNNGV. DNA of the CDR3: TGTGCCAGCAGCACAGACTCAACCCCTGGGGCCAACGTCCTGACTTTC. Protein: CASSTDSTPGANVLTF.

V and J are TRBV12-3 or TRBV12-4 and TRBJ2-5; weak D call: TRBD1 (6 bases). This CDR3 has 14 amino acids. The V gene lost 6 bases and the J gene lost 7 bases, with 18 bases spanning the gap. The CDR3 sequence: CASRLSTGKGTQYF. CDR3 nucleotides: TGTGCCAGCAGGCTCTCTACAGGGAAAGGGACCCAGTACTTC.

This clonotype has ten or more counts. The chain links TRBV7-3 to TRBJ2-1; TRBD2 is a possible D gene (5 bases). From germline, CDR1 is SGHTA and CDR2 FQGTGA. The CDR3 is 15 residues long. Trimming took off 2 bases at V and 5 bases at J, with 13 bases between the two ends. The CDR3 reads CASSLPGVKNNEQFF. CDR3 in DNA: TGTGCCAGCAGCTTACCCGGGGTAAAGAACAATGAGCAGTTCTTC.

This clonotype showed up many times. This chain links TRBV25-1 with TRBJ2-3; weak D call: TRBD1 (5 bases). V lost 3 bases and J 5 bases, leaving 15 bases between the germline ends. There are 15 residues in the CDR3. Germline CDR1 is MGHDK and CDR2 is SYGVNS. The CDR3 bases are TGTGCCAGCAGTGACTCGGCAGGGTGGGAAGATACGCAGTATTTT. Protein sequence: CASSDSAGWEDTQYF. Full variable domain (rest looked up from reference TRBV25-1 and TRBJ2-3): EADIYQTPRYLVIGTGKKITLECSQTMGHDKMYWYQQDPGMELHLIHYSYGVNSTEKGDLSSESTVSRIRTEHFPLTLESARPSHTSQYLCASSDSAGWEDTQYFGPGTRLTVL.

The chain carries TRBV7-2 and TRBJ2-7; TRBD2 agrees at 13 bases. CDR1 is SGHTA and CDR2 is FQGNSA in the germline V gene. V shed 5 bases and J 7 bases; nucleotides not matched to a gene: 11. CDR3 length: 16 residues. Written as DNA, the CDR3 is TGTGCCAGCAGCGACGGACTAGCGGGGGATCCCAATGAGCAGTACTTC. It is translated as CASSDGLAGDPNEQYF.

This clonotype was counted ten times or more. This chain uses TRBV18 with TRBJ1-2; 7 nucleotides match TRBD1. The germline V gene has CDR1 KGHSH and CDR2 LQKENI. The CDR3 consists of 14 residues. V was clipped by 6 bases and J by 3 bases; unmatched bases: 7. The CDR3, as DNA: TGTGCCAGCTCGATTAACAGGGGAGACTATGGCTACACCTTC. This gives the protein CASSINRGDYGYTF.

The CDR3 DNA sequence: TGTGCCAGCAGTTACCCGGCGGGGGGGAACGAGCAGTACTTC. Translated, it gives CASSYPAGGNEQYF. The chain uses TRBV6-2 or TRBV6-3 and TRBJ2-7; 9 nucleotides agree with TRBD2. The J segment lost 5 bases and the V segment lost 2 bases, leaving 4 bases of the junction unmatched. The CDR3 is 14 amino acids. Germline-derived CDR1 and CDR2 are MNHEY and SVGEGT.

This chain uses TRBV30 with TRBJ1-1, with 9 bases aligning to TRBD1. Losses at the gene ends were 2 bases for V and 10 bases for J; bases not matched to a gene: 5. The germline gives CDR1 GTSNPN, CDR2 SVGIG (reference sequence). The CDR3 extends over 12 amino acids. This CDR3 reads CAWSLGQGGAFF. The CDR3, as DNA: TGTGCCTGGAGTTTGGGACAGGGAGGAGCTTTCTTT.

In this sample, this clonotype turned up many times. The V gene is TRBV16, the J gene TRBJ2-1; 9 bases match TRBD1. This CDR3 is built from 15 residues. V was pared by 4 bases and J by 3 bases, with 4 bases of the junction left unmatched. Germline V gene lookup returns CDR1 KGHSY and CDR2 FQNENV. In nucleotides, the CDR3 is TGTGCCAGCAGCCGGACGGGACAGGGCTACAATGAGCAGTTCTTC. This sequence encodes CASSRTGQGYNEQFF.

In its sample, this clonotype was seen a few times. The genes are TRBV4-2 and TRBJ1-4, with TRBD1 as a possible D gene (6 bases). Trimming took 3 bases from V and 5 from J, leaving 10 bases between them. CDR1 and CDR2 from the germline V gene are LGHNA and YNFKEQ. The CDR3 is 14 residues long. Written as DNA, the CDR3 is TGTGCCAGCAGCCACCAGGGGCCCAATGAAAAACTGTTTTTT. It specifies CASSHQGPNEKLFF.

This clonotype was seen many times. V usage is TRBV11-2 and J usage is TRBJ2-5; D is possibly TRBD2 (6 bases). CDR3 length equals 15 residues. Trimming took 4 bases from V and 2 from J, leaving 14 bases between them. Germline V lookup: CDR1 SGHAT, CDR2 FQNNGV. In DNA, the CDR3 is TGTGCCAGCAGCTCGACAAGAAGCGGGCAAGAGACCCAGTACTTC. This sequence encodes CASSSTRSGQETQYF.